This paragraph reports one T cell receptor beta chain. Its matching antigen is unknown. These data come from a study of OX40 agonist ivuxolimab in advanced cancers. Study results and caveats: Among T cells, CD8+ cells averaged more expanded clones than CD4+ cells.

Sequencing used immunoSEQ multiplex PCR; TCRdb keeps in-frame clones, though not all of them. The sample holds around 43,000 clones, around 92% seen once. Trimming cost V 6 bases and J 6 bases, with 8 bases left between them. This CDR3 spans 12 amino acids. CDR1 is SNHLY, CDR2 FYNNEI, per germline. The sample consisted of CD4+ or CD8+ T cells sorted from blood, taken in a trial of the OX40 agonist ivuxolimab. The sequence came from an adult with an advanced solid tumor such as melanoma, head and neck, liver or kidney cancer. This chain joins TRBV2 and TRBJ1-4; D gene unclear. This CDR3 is CASRSTYEKLFF. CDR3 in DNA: TGTGCCAGCAGATCCACATATGAAAAACTGTTTTTT.